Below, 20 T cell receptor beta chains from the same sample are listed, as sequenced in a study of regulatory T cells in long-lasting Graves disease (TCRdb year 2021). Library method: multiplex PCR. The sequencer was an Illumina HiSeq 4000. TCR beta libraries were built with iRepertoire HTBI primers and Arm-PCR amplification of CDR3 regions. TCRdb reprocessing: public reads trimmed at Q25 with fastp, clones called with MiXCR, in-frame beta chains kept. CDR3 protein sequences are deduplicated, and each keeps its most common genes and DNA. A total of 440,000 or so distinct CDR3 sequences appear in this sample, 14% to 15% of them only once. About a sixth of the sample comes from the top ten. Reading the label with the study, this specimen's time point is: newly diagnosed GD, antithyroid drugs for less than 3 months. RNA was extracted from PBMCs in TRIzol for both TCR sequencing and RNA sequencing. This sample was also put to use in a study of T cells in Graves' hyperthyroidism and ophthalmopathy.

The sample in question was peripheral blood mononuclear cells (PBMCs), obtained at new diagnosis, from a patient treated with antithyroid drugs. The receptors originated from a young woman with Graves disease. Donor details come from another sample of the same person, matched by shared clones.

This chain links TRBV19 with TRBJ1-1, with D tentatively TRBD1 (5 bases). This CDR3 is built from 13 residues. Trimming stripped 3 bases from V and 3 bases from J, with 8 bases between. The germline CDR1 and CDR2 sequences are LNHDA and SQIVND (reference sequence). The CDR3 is CASSMRGDTEAFF. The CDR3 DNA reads TGTGCCAGTAGTATGCGAGGGGACACTGAAGCTTTCTTT.

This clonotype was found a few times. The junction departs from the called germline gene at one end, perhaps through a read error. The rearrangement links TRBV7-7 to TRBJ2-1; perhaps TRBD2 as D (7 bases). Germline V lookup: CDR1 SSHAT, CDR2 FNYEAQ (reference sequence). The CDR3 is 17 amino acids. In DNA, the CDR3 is TGTGCTAGCAGTAGAGGGGGGGCCTCCGCGGGATTCGGTGAGCAGTTCTTC. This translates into CASSRGGASAGFGEQFF.

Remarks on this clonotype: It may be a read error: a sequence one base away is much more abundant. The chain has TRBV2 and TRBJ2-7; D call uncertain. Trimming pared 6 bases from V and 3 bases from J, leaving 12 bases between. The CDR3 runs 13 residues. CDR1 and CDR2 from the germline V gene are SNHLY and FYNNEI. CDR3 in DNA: TGTGCCAGCAGAGCGACGGGTATCTACGAGCAGTACTTC. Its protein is CASRATGIYEQYF.

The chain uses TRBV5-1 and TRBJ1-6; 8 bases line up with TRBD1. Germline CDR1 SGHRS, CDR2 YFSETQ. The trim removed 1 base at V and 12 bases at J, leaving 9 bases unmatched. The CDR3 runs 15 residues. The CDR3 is CASSLIPQGAEPLHF. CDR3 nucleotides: TGCGCCAGCAGCTTGATACCTCAGGGGGCGGAACCCCTCCACTTT.

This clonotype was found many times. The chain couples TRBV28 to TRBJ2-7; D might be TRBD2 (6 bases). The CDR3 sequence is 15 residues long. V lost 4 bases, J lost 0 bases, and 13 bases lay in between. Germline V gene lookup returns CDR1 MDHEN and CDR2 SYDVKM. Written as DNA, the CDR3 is TGTGCCAGCAGTTCGGTGGGGACTTCCTCCTACGAGCAGTACTTC. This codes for CASSSVGTSSYEQYF.

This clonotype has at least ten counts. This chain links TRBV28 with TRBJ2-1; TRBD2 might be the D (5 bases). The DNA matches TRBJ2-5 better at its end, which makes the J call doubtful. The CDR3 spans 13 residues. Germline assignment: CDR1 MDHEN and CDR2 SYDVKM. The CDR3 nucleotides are TGTGCCAGCAACCTCTTAGGAGGAGAGACCCAGTACTTC. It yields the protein CASNLLGGETQYF.

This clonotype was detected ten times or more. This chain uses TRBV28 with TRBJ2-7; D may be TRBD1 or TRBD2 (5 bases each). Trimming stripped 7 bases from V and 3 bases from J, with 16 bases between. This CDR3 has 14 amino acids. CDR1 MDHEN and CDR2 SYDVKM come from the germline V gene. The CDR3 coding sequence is TGTGCCAGCACTCCGGGGCCACTTAGCTACGAGCAGTACTTC. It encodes CASTPGPLSYEQYF.

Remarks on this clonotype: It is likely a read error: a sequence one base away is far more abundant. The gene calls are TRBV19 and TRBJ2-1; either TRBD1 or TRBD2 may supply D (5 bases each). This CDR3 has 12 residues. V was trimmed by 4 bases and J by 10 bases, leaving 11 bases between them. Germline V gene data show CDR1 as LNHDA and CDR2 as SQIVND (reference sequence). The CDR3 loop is CASSKGPYEQFF. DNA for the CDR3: TGTGCCAGTAGTAAGGGACCATACGAGCAGTTCTTC.

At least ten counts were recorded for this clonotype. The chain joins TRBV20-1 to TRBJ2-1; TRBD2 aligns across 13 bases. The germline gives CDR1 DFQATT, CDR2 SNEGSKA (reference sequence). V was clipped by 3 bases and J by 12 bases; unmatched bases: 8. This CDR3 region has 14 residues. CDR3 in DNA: TGCAGTGCTAGCTTTACTAGCGGGAGGGCCGCGCAGTTCTTC. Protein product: CSASFTSGRAAQFF.

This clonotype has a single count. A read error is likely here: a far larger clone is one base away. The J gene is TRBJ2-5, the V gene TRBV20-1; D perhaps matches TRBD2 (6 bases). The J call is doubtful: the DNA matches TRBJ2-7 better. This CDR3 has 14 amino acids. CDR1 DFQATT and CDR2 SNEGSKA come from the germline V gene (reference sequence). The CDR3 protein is CSARDPRLDYEQYF. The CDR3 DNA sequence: TGCAGTGCTAGAGATCCGAGACTAGACTACGAGCAGTACTTC.

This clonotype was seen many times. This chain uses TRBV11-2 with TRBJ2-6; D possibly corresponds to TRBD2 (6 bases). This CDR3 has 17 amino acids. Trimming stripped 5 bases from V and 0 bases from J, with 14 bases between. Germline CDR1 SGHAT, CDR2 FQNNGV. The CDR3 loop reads CASSRRGPGSGANVLTF. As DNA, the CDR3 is TGTGCCAGCAGCCGGAGGGGTCCCGGCTCTGGGGCCAACGTCCTGACTTTC. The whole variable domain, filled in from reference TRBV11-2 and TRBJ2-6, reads EAGVAQSPRYKIIEKRQSVAFWCNPISGHATLYWYQQILGQGPKLLIQFQNNGVVDDSQLPKDRFSAERLKGVDSTLKIQPAKLEDSAVYLCASSRRGPGSGANVLTFGAGSRLTVL.

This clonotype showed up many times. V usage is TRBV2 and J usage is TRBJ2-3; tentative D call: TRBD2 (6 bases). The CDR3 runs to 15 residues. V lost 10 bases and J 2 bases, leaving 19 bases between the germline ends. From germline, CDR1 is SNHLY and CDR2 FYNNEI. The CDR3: CANYLPGLDTDTQYF. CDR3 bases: TGTGCCAACTATTTACCGGGACTCGACACAGATACGCAGTATTTT.

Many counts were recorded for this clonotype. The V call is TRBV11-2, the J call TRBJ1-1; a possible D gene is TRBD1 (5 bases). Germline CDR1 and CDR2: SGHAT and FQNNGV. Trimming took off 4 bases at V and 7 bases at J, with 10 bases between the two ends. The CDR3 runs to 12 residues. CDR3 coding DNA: TGTGCCAGCAGCTCTGGGGGTGGTGAAGCTTTCTTT. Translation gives CASSSGGGEAFF. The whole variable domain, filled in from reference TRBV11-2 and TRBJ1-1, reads EAGVAQSPRYKIIEKRQSVAFWCNPISGHATLYWYQQILGQGPKLLIQFQNNGVVDDSQLPKDRFSAERLKGVDSTLKIQPAKLEDSAVYLCASSSGGGEAFFGQGTRLTVV.

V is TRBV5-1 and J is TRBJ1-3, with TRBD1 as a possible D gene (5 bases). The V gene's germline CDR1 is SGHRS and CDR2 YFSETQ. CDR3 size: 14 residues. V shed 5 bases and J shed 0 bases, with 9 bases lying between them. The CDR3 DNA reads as TGCGCCAGCAGTGACAGCCTCTCTGGAAACACCATATATTTT. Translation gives CASSDSLSGNTIYF.

The CDR3: CASSQVGGAQGYTF. CDR3 nucleotide sequence: TGTGCCAGCAGCCAAGTCGGGGGGGCGCAAGGCTACACCTTC. V usage is TRBV3-1 and J usage is TRBJ1-2, with D perhaps matching TRBD1 (6 bases). Deletions cut 1 base from V and 8 bases from J, with 14 bases between. CDR1 and CDR2 (germline): LGHDT, YNNKEL (reference sequence). The CDR3 extends over 14 amino acids.

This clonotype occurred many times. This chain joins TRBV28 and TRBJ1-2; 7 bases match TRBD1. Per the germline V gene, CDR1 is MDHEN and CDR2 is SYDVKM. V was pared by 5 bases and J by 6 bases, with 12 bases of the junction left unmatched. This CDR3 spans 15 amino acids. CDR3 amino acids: CASSTHSGGLNGYTF. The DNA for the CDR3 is TGTGCCAGCAGTACCCATTCAGGGGGGCTAAATGGCTACACCTTC.

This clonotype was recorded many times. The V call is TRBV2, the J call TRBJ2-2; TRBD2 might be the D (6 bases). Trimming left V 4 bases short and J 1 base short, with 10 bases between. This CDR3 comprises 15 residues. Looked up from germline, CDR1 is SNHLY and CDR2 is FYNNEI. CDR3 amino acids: CASSAGSRNTGELFF. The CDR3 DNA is TGTGCCAGCAGTGCCGGGAGCAGGAACACCGGGGAGCTGTTTTTT.

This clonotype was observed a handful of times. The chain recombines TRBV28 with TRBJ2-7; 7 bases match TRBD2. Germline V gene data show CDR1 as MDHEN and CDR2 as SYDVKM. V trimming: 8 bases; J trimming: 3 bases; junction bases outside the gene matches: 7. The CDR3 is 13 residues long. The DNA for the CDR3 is TGTGCCAGCGGTGGCGGGAGTTTCTACGAGCAGTACTTC. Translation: CASGGGSFYEQYF.

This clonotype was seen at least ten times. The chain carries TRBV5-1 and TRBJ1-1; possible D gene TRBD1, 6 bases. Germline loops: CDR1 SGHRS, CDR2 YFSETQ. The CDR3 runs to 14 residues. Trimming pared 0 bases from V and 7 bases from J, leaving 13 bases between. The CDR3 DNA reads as TGCGCCAGCAGCTTGGGATTCACGACAGGTGAAGCTTTCTTT. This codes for CASSLGFTTGEAFF.

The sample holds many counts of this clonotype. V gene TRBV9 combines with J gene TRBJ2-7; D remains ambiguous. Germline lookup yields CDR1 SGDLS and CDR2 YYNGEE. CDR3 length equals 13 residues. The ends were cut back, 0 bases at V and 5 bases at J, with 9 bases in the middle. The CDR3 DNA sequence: TGTGCCAGCAGCGTAGAACCCGCCCACGAGCAGTACTTC. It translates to CASSVEPAHEQYF.